This entry lists 4 T cell receptor beta chains sequenced from one sample in a study of T cell clonality in common variable immunodeficiency (dated by TCRdb to about 2015). Libraries were made using the immunoSEQ multiplex PCR assay. In its TCRdb copy, this immuneACCESS table keeps in-frame sequences only and misses some clones. Where compared with another copy, unresolved V genes explain less than half of these, and the others have no known cause. This sample has 25,000 to 35,000 clones, none of them a singleton. In total, the top ten clones hold under 3.5% of the sample. Summary of the overall study and its limitations: Reportedly, TCRbeta sequences from CVID had fewer deletions and N-nucleotide insertions, and highly modified clones with 13 or more V deletions were absent from CVID.

Which antigens these TCRs recognize remains unknown. Sequenced input: peripheral blood mononuclear cells. The receptors originated from a human donor with common variable immunodeficiency.

Remarks on this clone: The read finishes 3 residues shy of the CDR3 end, and the germline J gene is used to complete it. J is TRBJ2-7 and V is TRBV7-9, with 8 bases that match TRBD2. V lost 6 bases and J lost 3; bases outside the gene matches: 4. Germline V gene lookup returns CDR1 SEHNR and CDR2 FQNEAQ (reference sequence). The CDR3 runs 13 residues. CDR3 sequence: CASSSSGSYEQYF. The covered CDR3 bases are TGTGCCAGCAGTTCAAGCGGGAGCTACGAG. Supplemented by reference TRBV7-9 and TRBJ2-7, the full variable domain reads DTGVSQNPRHKITKRGQNVTFRCDPISEHNRLYWYRQTLGQGPEFLTYFQNEAQLEKSRLLSDRFSAERPKGSFSTLEIQRTEQGDSAMYLCASSSSGSYEQYFGPGTRLTVT.

This clone occurred many times. Here the CDR3 reads CASSDRGRNEKLFF. CDR3 DNA, as far as it was read: TGTGCCAGCAGTGACAGGGGGCGGAATGAAAAA. This rearrangement joins TRBV6-1 to TRBJ1-4, with TRBD1 matching 8 bases. The CDR3 end falls 3 residues outside the read, so it is completed with the germline J gene. The CDR3 sequence is 14 residues long. V shed 3 bases and J 5 bases; nucleotides not matched to a gene: 2. Germline V gene sequence: CDR1 MNHNS, CDR2 SASEGT.

This clone has only a few counts. Incomplete CDR3 DNA: TGTGCCAGCTCACCGGCCTATACTAGGACGAACACTGAA. Protein sequence: CASSPAYTRTNTE. The CDR3 in full is CASSPAYTRTNTEAFF. The rearrangement links TRBV18 to TRBJ1-1; the D is unclear. Sequencing ends 3 residues short of the CDR3 end; the germline J gene provides the rest. This CDR3 spans 16 amino acids. Germline V gives CDR1 KGHSH, CDR2 LQKENI. The V and J ends lost 3 bases and 1 base respectively, with 15 bases between them.

This clone has at least ten counts. With the read ending 3 residues before the CDR3 end, the germline J gene is used to fill in that end. V is TRBV5-1 and J is TRBJ1-1; 12 positions match TRBD1. The CDR3 runs to 16 residues. From germline, CDR1 is SGHRS and CDR2 YFSETQ. Trimming removed 4 bases from V and 4 bases from J; junction bases left unmatched: 8. The chain's CDR3 is CASSIGTGGWGTEAFF. CDR3 DNA (partial): TGCGCCAGCAGCATAGGGACAGGGGGCTGGGGCACTGAA.